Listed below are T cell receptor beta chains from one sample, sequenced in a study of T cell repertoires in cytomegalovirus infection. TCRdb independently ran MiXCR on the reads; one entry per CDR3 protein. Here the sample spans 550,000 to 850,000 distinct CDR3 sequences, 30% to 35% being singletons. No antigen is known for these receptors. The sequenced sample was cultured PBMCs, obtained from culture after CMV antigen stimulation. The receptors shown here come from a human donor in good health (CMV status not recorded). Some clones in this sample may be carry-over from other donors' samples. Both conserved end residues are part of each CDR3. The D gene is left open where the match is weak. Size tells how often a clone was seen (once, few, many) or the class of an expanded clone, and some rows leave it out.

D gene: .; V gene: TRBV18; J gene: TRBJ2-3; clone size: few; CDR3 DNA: TGTGCCAGCTCACCACCGAGCATCTCAGATACGCAGTATTTT; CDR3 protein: CASSPPSISDTQYF
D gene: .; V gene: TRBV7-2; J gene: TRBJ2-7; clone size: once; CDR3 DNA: TGTGCCAGCGGCTACCGACACGGCGGCTACTACGAGCAGTACTTC; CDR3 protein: CASGYRHGGYYEQYF
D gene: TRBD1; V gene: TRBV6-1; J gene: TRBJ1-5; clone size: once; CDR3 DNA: TGTGCCAGCAATAGGGGACAGATCAATCAGCCCCAGCATTTT; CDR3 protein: CASNRGQINQPQHF
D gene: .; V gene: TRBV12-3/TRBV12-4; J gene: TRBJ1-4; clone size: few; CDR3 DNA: TGTGCCAGCAGTTTCTCGACAACTACAACTAATGAAAAACTGTTTTTT; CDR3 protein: CASSFSTTTTNEKLFF
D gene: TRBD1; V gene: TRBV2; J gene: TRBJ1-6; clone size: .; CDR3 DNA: TGTGCCAGCAGTGGGGACAGGGGCTATAATTCACCCCTCCACTTT; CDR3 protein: CASSGDRGYNSPLHF
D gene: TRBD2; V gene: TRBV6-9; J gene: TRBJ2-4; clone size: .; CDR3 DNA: TGTGCCAGCAGTTATCCTCGACTAGCAGGCGGCCTGGCCAAAAACATTCAGTACTTC; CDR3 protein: CASSYPRLAGGLAKNIQYF
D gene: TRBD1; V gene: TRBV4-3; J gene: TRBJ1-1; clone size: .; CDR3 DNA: TGCGCCAGCAGCCAATGGACAGGAGGGAACACTGAAGCTTTCTTT; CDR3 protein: CASSQWTGGNTEAFF
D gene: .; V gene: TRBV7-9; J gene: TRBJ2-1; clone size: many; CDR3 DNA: TGTGCCAGCAGCTTAAATCCCTACAATGAGCAGTTCTTC; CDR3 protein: CASSLNPYNEQFF
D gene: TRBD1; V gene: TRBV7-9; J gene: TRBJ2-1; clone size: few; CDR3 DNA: TGTGCCAGCAGCTCCCCGGGACAGGGTAGAAATGAGCAGTTCTTC; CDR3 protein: CASSSPGQGRNEQFF
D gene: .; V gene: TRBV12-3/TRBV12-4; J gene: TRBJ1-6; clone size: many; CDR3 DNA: TGTGCCAGCACTAAATCGGGGTCCTATAATTCACCCCTCCACTTT; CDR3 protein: CASTKSGSYNSPLHF
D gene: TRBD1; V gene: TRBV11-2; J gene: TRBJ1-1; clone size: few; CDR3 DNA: TGTGCCAGCAGCTCCTGGACAGGGGGCTTTTCCTTAGTAATGACTGAAGCTTTCTTT; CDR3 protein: CASSSWTGGFSLVMTEAFF
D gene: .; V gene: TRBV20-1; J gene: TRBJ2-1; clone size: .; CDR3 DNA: TGCATGGGGCGATCGGGCAATGAGCAGTTCTTC; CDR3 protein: CMGRSGNEQFF
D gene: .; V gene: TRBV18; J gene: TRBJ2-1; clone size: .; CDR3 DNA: TGTGCCAGCTCACTTACTCTACAGGGAAACAATGAGCAGTTCTTC; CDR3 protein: CASSLTLQGNNEQFF
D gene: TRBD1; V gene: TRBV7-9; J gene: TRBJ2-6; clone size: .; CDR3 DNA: TGTGCCAGCAGCTTGCAGGGGGCGACTGGGGCCAACGTCCTGACTTTC; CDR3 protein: CASSLQGATGANVLTF
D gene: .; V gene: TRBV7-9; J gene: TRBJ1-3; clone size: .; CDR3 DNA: TGTGCCAGCAGCCTCCCGGACCCCCCTGGAAACACCATATATTTT; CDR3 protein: CASSLPDPPGNTIYF
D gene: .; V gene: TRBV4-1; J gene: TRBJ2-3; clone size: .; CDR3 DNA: TGCGCCAGCAGCCAAGACATCAGGGGAGGTGGGCGTACAGATACGCAGTATTTT; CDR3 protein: CASSQDIRGGGRTDTQYF
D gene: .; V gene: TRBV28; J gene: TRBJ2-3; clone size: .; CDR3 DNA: TGTGCCACCGACAGCCCTAGCACAGATACGCAGTATTTT; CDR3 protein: CATDSPSTDTQYF
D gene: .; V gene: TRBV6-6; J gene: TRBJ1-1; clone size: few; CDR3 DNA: TGTGCCAGCAGTTACAGCCAGAACACTGAAGCTTTCTTT; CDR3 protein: CASSYSQNTEAFF
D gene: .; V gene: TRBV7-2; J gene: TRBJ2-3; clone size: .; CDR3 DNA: TGTGCCAGCAGCCCCCGGTCGTGGGGTCAAGATACGCAGTATTTT; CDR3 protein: CASSPRSWGQDTQYF
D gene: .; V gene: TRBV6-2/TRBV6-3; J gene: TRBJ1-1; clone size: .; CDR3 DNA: TGTGCCAGCAGTTACCAAACAGGGACTGAAGCTTTCTTT; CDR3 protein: CASSYQTGTEAFF
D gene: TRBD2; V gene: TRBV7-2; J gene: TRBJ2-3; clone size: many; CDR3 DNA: TGTGCCAGCAGCAAAAATCCGGGACTAGCTCCCACAGATACGCAGTATTTT; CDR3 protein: CASSKNPGLAPTDTQYF
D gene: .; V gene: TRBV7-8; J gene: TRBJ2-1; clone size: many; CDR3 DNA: TGTGCCACCCGAGTCGGGGTTTACAATGAGCAGTTCTTC; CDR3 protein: CATRVGVYNEQFF
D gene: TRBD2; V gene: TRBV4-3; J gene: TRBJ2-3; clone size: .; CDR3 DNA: TGCGCCAGCAGCCAAGACGTAACTAGCGGGAGTTCGGATACGCAGTATTTT; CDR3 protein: CASSQDVTSGSSDTQYF
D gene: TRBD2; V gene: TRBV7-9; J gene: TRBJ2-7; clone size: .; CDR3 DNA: TGTGCCAGCAGCTTCCCTGCGGGGGGAGGGGCGGGAGCCGAGCAGTACTTC; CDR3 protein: CASSFPAGGGAGAEQYF
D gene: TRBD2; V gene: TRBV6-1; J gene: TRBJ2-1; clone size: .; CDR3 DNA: TGTGCCAGCAGCCCAGGACTAGCGAACCACAATGAGCAGTTCTTC; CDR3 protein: CASSPGLANHNEQFF
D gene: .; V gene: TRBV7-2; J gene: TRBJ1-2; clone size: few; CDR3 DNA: TGTGCCAGCAGCTACTCAAAGACAGGAAATGGCTACACCTTC; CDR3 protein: CASSYSKTGNGYTF
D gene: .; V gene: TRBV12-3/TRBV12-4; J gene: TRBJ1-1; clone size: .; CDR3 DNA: TGTGCCAGCAGTTTAGGAGATGGACCACAGGGCCGAAGTGTAGAAGCTTTCTTT; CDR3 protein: CASSLGDGPQGRSVEAFF
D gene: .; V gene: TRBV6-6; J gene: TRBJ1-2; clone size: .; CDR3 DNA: TGTGCCAGCAGATACCGGGGCGCTGACTATGGCTACACCTTC; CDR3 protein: CASRYRGADYGYTF
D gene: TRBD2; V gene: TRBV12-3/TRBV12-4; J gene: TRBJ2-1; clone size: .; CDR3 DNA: TGTGCCAGCAGACAGGGACTAGCGGGGTTTTGGGAGCAGTTCTTC; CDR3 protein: CASRQGLAGFWEQFF
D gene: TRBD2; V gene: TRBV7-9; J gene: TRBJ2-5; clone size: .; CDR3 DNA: TGTGCCAGCAGCTTCGGGACTAGCATCTCGGAGACCCAGTACTTC; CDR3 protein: CASSFGTSISETQYF
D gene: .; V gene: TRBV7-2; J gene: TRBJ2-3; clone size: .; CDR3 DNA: TGTGCCAGCAGCTTATACGGCAGTCCGGGAGATACGCAGTATTTT; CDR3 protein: CASSLYGSPGDTQYF
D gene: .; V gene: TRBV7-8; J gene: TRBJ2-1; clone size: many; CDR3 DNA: TGTGCCAGCAGCTTAAGCTATCGGACAAGGCAGTTCTTC; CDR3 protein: CASSLSYRTRQFF
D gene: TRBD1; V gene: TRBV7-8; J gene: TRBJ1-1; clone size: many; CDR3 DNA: TGTGCCAGCAGCTGGGGGACAGGGTCGAACACTGAAGCTTTCTTT; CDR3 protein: CASSWGTGSNTEAFF
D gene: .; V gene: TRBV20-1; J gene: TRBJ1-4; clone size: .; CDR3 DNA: TGCAGTGCATCCCGCAGTGTAGGAGGGACTAATGAAAAACTGTTTTTT; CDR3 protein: CSASRSVGGTNEKLFF
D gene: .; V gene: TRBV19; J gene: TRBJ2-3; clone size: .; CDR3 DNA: TGTGCCAGTACCTCCGGGGGTCACACAGATACGCAGTATTTT; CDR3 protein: CASTSGGHTDTQYF
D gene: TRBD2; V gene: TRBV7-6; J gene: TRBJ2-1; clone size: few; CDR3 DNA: TGTGCCAGCAGCCGCCAGCCTCGGGCGGGGGGCCGGGATGAGCAGTTCTTC; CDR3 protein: CASSRQPRAGGRDEQFF
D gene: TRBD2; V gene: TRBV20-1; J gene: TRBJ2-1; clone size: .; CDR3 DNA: TGCAGTGCTAGGGACCCGGGAGCGGGAGACAGTGGTGAGCAGTTCTTC; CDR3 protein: CSARDPGAGDSGEQFF
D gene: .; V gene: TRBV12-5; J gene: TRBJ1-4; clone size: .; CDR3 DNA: TGTGCTAGTGGTTTGGTACCGGGAACTAATGAAAAACTGTTTTTT; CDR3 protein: CASGLVPGTNEKLFF
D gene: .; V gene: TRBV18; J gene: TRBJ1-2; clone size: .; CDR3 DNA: TGTGCCAGCTCACCTGGGCCCGGAGGCGTGGGGGGCTACACCTTC; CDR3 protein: CASSPGPGGVGGYTF
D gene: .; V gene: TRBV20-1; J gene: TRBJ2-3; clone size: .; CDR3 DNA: TGCAGTGCTAGAGGTTTAGCTACAGATACGCAGTATTTT; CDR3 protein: CSARGLATDTQYF
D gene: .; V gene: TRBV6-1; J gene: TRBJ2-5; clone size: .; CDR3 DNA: TGTGCCAGCAGCCTACTGTCCGCGGGGACCCAGTACTTC; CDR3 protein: CASSLLSAGTQYF
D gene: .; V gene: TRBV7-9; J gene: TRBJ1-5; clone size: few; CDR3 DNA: TGTGCCAGCAGCTTAGCGTACGGACAGCGCAATCAGCCCCAGCATTTT; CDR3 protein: CASSLAYGQRNQPQHF
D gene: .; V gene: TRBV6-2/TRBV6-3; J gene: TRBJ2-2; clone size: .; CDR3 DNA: TGTGCCAGCAGTTACCCCACTGGCGCAAAGAACACCGGGGAGCTGTTTTTT; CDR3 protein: CASSYPTGAKNTGELFF